Shown below are 17 T cell receptor beta chains from a single sample sequenced in a study of vaccination and CD4 T cells after COVID-19. These receptors' targets are unknown. Specified treatment: approximately 10-day PBMC culture with coronavirus spike peptide pools or control peptides (ViraFEST assay). An Oncomine TCR Beta short-read assay was used to sequence the DNA from cultured CD4+ T cells. TCRdb reprocessed the PCR reads with MiXCR, giving one entry per CDR3 protein. The data show 14,000 to 15,000 distinct CDR3 sequences, 40% to 60% seen once. This specimen was cultured CD4+ T cells from blood, taken after SARS-CoV-2 vaccination. The receptors originated from a human donor with COVID-19.

This chain uses TRBV11-3 with TRBJ2-3; D is possibly TRBD2 (7 bases). Germline V gives CDR1 SGHNT, CDR2 YENEEA. V was trimmed by 5 bases and J by 4 bases, leaving 19 bases between them. The CDR3 consists of 16 residues. The CDR3 bases are TGTGCCAGCAGCCCCCGGGGGGCCGTCGGCGCAGATACGCAGTATTTT. Protein: CASSPRGAVGADTQYF.

This clonotype was seen more than once but under ten times. DNA for the CDR3: TGTGCCAGCAGTTACTCGAGGAAGGGGGCCATGAACACTGAAGCTTTCTTT. Encoded protein: CASSYSRKGAMNTEAFF. This chain uses TRBV6-2 or TRBV6-3 with TRBJ1-1; 7 bases are shared with TRBD1. The CDR3 loop spans 17 amino acids. Trimming cost V 0 bases and J 0 bases; bases outside gene matches: 7. The germline V gene has CDR1 MNHEY and CDR2 SVGEGT.

The chain couples TRBV20-1 to TRBJ2-7, with 9 bases lining up with TRBD2. In germline, CDR1 is DFQATT, CDR2 SNEGSKA (reference sequence). The junction had 17 bases not matched to a gene; V was cut back by 4 bases and J by 4 bases. The CDR3 totals 17 residues. This CDR3 reads CSATLISGGLPGYEQYF. CDR3 nucleotide sequence: TGCAGTGCTACCCTAATAAGCGGGGGGCTTCCTGGGTACGAGCAGTACTTC.

This clonotype was counted a few times. The chain links TRBV6-1 to TRBJ1-1; 7 nucleotides agree with TRBD1. There are 13 residues in the CDR3. Trimming removed 6 bases from V and 2 bases from J; junction bases left unmatched: 3. In germline, CDR1 is MNHNS, CDR2 SASEGT. The CDR3 nucleotides read TGTGCCAGCAGGGGGACAGTCAACACTGAAGCTTTCTTT. This codes for CASRGTVNTEAFF.

This clonotype turned up a few times. The chain joins TRBV10-3 to TRBJ1-1; D is possibly TRBD1 (5 bases). Per germline, CDR1 ENHRY and CDR2 SYGVKD. The CDR3 sequence is 14 residues long. Trimming took 3 bases from V and 4 from J, leaving 12 bases between them. CDR3 bases: TGTGCCATCAGTGATCGTCAGGGTACCACTGAAGCTTTCTTT. This sequence encodes CAISDRQGTTEAFF.

This CDR3 is CASSSSRTGGDYGYTF. DNA for the CDR3: TGTGCCAGCAGCTCCTCCCGGACAGGGGGGGACTATGGCTACACCTTC. The rearrangement links TRBV5-5 to TRBJ1-2, with 10 positions matching TRBD1. CDR1 SGHKS and CDR2 YYEKEE come from the germline V gene (reference sequence). The V gene end was trimmed by 3 bases and the J gene end by 3 bases; junction bases not matched to a gene: 8. CDR3 length: 16 residues.

This clonotype was seen a handful of times. The rearrangement uses TRBV20-1 and TRBJ2-5, with 13 bases that match TRBD2. The V gene end was trimmed by 6 bases and the J gene end by 5 bases; junction bases not matched to a gene: 9. The CDR3 consists of 15 residues. Looked up from germline, CDR1 is DFQATT and CDR2 is SNEGSKA (reference sequence). CDR3 amino acids: CSADTLAGGPETQYF. The CDR3, as DNA: TGCAGTGCCGATACACTAGCGGGGGGGCCTGAGACCCAGTACTTC.

This chain joins TRBV6-4 and TRBJ2-2, with D perhaps assigned TRBD1 or TRBD2 (5 bases each). Germline assignment: CDR1 MRHNA and CDR2 SNTAGT. This CDR3 has 16 residues. V was clipped by 0 bases and J by 4 bases, with 12 bases between them. The DNA for the CDR3 is TGTGCCAGCAGTGACTCTCTCGGGGCGGTCACCGGGGAGCTGTTTTTT. Amino acid sequence: CASSDSLGAVTGELFF.

This clonotype was detected a few times. V and J are TRBV10-3 and TRBJ1-5; D may be TRBD1 (5 bases). Germline values: CDR1 ENHRY, CDR2 SYGVKD. The CDR3 totals 15 residues. The V gene lost 1 base and the J gene lost 6 bases, with 13 bases spanning the gap. The CDR3 DNA reads as TGTGCCATCAGTGAGTTTCGGGGCCCCGGTCAGCCCCAGCATTTT. Residues: CAISEFRGPGQPQHF.

This clonotype was counted a few times. This rearrangement joins TRBV19 to TRBJ1-5; TRBD1 matches 8 bases. Germline CDR1 is LNHDA and CDR2 is SQIVND (reference sequence). The CDR3 consists of 14 residues. V gave up 7 bases and J gave up 3 bases; unmatched junction bases: 5. The DNA of the CDR3 is TGTGCCAGTACAGGGGGCCGGATCAATCAGCCCCAGCATTTT. It translates to CASTGGRINQPQHF.

The chain carries TRBV20-1 and TRBJ2-7; tentatively, D is TRBD2 (7 bases). The CDR3 sequence is 14 residues long. Trimming took off 1 base at V and 0 bases at J, with 10 bases between the two ends. From germline, CDR1 is DFQATT and CDR2 SNEGSKA (reference sequence). CDR3 DNA sequence: TGCAGTGCTAGAGGAGGGGGGGGCTCCTACGAGCAGTACTTC. Translation gives CSARGGGGSYEQYF.

The chain uses TRBV28 and TRBJ1-3; no reliable D call. This CDR3 has 15 amino acids. Germline CDR1 is MDHEN and CDR2 is SYDVKM. V lost 6 bases to trimming and J lost 1 base, with 13 bases between them. CDR3 nucleotides: TGTGCCAGCAGCTCCCCCGCCGGTTCTGGAAACACCATATATTTT. The encoded protein is CASSSPAGSGNTIYF.

CDR3 residues: CASSWTGRRNTEAFF. The CDR3 region has the DNA TGTGCCAGTAGTTGGACTGGACGGAGGAACACTGAAGCTTTCTTT. The chain combines TRBV19 with TRBJ1-1; D unresolved. V was trimmed by 5 bases and J by 1 base, leaving 14 bases between them. CDR3 size: 15 residues. Germline V CDR1 and CDR2: LNHDA, SQIVND (reference sequence).

This sequence joins TRBV10-1 and TRBJ1-6; D perhaps matches TRBD1 (6 bases). The ends were cut back, 3 bases at V and 7 bases at J, with 10 bases in the middle. CDR1 and CDR2 (germline): WNHNN, SYGVQD (reference sequence). The CDR3 is made up of 14 amino acids. The CDR3 bases are TGCGCCAGCAGTGAATACAGGGAGAATTCACCCCTCCACTTT. Its translation: CASSEYRENSPLHF.

The chain employs TRBV12-3 or TRBV12-4 and TRBJ2-7, with D unresolved. The CDR3 runs to 13 residues. Trimming stripped 7 bases from V and 0 bases from J, with 10 bases between. Written as DNA, the CDR3 is TGTGCCAGCACCCGGTCTACCTCCTACGAGCAGTACTTC. Amino acid sequence: CASTRSTSYEQYF.

This sequence joins TRBV10-3 and TRBJ2-1; TRBD2 aligns across 9 bases. V lost 2 bases, J lost 1 base, and 0 bases stayed unmatched. The CDR3 loop spans 15 amino acids. Germline V gives CDR1 ENHRY, CDR2 SYGVKD. This CDR3 reads CAISEAGGSYNEQFF. Written as DNA, the CDR3 is TGTGCCATCAGTGAGGCGGGGGGGTCCTACAATGAGCAGTTCTTC.

This clonotype was seen once. The chain employs TRBV30 and TRBJ1-3, with D tentatively TRBD1 (5 bases). The CDR3 covers 15 residues. The V gene lost 6 bases and the J gene lost 0 bases, with 15 bases spanning the gap. Germline V CDR1 and CDR2: GTSNPN, SVGIG (reference sequence). As DNA, the CDR3 is TGTGCCTGTTACGGGGGAGCATTCTCTGGAAACACCATATATTTT. Protein product: CACYGGAFSGNTIYF.